What follows describes a single TCR beta chain. Trimming removed 5 bases from V and 7 bases from J; junction bases left unmatched: 11. Germline V gene data show CDR1 as SGHNT and CDR2 as YYREEE (reference sequence). This CDR3 has 14 residues. This table comes from immunoSEQ multiplex PCR, and its TCRdb copy is limited to in-frame clones, with some not included. The sample has under 60,000 clones, around 70% seen once. The data stem from a study of T cell clones after liver transplantation. The sample in question was CD4+ T cells from blood, obtained at the 22-month timepoint. The chain recombines TRBV5-4 with TRBJ1-2, with TRBD1 matching over 7 bases. The sequence came from a human patient who received a liver transplant. Some of the T cells might come from the graft donor. CDR3 protein: CASRNSGGAVGYTF. The DNA of the CDR3 is TGTGCCAGCAGAAATTCAGGGGGAGCGGTTGGCTACACCTTC.